This TCR beta chain stems from a study of T cell responses to AZD1222 COVID-19 vaccine. For the study at large: Analyses pooled second doses at about 4 or about 12 weeks. Study outcomes and limitations: Epitopes outside B.1.351 and B.1.1.7 mutated regions reportedly drew nearly half of spike TCRs. Donors were chiefly white British, with a greater number of females, and clonal diversity was perhaps underestimated. Among vaccine-associated CD4 TCRs, coverage spanned spike, with dominance at 160-218 and 743-854.

Details on this clone: Its antigen is currently unknown.

Repertoires were generated with immunoSEQ multiplex PCR, while TCRdb's copy carries only in-frame clones and drops some. Of about 100,000 clones in the sample, over 70% were seen once. CDR3 length: 14 amino acids. V dropped 8 bases and J dropped 3; count of bases not matched to a gene: 9. Germline V lookup: CDR1 MNHEY, CDR2 SVGAGI. This chain links TRBV6-5 with TRBJ2-7, with 8 bases that match TRBD2. The receptor comes from an adult in good health. The source was peripheral blood, collected on day 0 of AZD1222 vaccination. CDR3 sequence: CASFRSGGNYEQYF. In DNA form, the CDR3 reads TGTGCCAGCTTTAGAAGCGGGGGAAACTACGAGCAGTACTTC.